This T cell receptor (beta chain) was observed in a study of early T cells in non-severe SARS-CoV-2 infection. As part of library construction, unique molecular identifiers were attached to individual cDNA molecules. TCRdb re-analysed the 5' RACE reads in MiXCR, keeping a single row per CDR3 protein. The table lists about 90,000 distinct CDR3 sequences, around 12% of them singletons. Germline CDR1 reads SGHTA; CDR2 reads FQGNSA. CDR3 length: 11 amino acids. The V end was cut by 5 bases, the J end by 6 bases, with 5 bases between. The chain recombines TRBV7-2 with TRBJ2-1; D is unclear. The sequencing here drew on whole blood, taken at baseline. The clonotype comes from an adult who was a healthcare worker with PCR-confirmed SARS-CoV-2 infection or an uninfected control (not recorded which). CDR3 in DNA: TGTGCCAGCAGCCCGACCAATGAGCAGTTCTTC. It encodes CASSPTNEQFF.